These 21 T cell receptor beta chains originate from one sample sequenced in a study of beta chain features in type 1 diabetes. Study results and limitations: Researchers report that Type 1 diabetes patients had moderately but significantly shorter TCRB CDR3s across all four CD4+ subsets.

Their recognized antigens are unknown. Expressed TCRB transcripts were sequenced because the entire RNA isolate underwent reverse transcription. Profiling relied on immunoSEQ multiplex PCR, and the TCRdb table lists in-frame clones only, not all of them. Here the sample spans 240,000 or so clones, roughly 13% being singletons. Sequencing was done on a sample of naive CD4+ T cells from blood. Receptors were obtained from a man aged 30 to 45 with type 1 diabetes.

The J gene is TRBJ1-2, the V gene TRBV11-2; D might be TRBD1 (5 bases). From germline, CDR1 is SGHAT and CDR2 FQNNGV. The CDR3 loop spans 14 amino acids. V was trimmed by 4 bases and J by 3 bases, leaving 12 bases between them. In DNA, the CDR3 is TGTGCCAGCAGCTCCCCTGCAGGGTACTATGGCTACACCTTC. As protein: CASSSPAGYYGYTF.

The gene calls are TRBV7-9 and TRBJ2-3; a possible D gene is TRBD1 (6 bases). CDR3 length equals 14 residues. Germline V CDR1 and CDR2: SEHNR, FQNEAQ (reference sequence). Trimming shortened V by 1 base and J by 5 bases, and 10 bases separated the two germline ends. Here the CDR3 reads CASSLVRRGDTQYF. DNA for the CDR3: TGTGCCAGCAGCTTAGTTCGCAGGGGAGATACGCAGTATTTT.

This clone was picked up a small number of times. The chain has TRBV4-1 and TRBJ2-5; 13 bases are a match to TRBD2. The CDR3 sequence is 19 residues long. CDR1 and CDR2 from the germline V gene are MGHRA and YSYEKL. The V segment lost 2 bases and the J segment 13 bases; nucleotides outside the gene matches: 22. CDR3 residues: CASSQSAGLAGAISVGRYF. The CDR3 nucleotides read TGCGCCAGCAGCCAATCTGCCGGACTAGCGGGAGCCATTTCCGTCGGTCGGTACTTC.

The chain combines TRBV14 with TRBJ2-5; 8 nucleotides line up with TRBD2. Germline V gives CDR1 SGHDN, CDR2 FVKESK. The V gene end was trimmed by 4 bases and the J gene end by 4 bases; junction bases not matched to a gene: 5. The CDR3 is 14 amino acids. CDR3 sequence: CASSPGGAGETQYF. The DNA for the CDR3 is TGTGCCAGCAGCCCCGGGGGGGCCGGAGAGACCCAGTACTTC.

For the CDR3, the DNA is TGTGCCAGCAGCAAATACCCTCCCGAGGCGGATTGCTACAATGAGCAGTTCTTC. Protein: CASSKYPPEADCYNEQFF. The rearrangement joins TRBV21-1 to TRBJ2-1; TRBD2, the table's D call, was not compared with the DNA. TRBV21-1 is labeled a pseudogene. This CDR3 has 18 amino acids.

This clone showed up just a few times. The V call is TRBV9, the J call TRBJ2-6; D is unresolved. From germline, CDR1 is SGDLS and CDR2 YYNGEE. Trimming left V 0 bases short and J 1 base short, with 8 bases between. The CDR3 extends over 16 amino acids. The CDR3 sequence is CASSVDKFSGANVLTF. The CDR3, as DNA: TGTGCCAGCAGCGTAGACAAGTTTTCTGGGGCCAACGTCCTGACTTTC.

This CDR3 reads CASSPGQGAYEQYF. CDR3 nucleotide sequence: TGTGCCAGCTCCCCGGGACAGGGTGCCTACGAGCAGTACTTC. The V call is TRBV18, the J call TRBJ2-7, with 9 bases aligning to TRBD1. The CDR3 sequence is 14 residues long. Germline CDR1 KGHSH, CDR2 LQKENI. V lost 6 bases and J lost 2; bases outside the gene matches: 5.

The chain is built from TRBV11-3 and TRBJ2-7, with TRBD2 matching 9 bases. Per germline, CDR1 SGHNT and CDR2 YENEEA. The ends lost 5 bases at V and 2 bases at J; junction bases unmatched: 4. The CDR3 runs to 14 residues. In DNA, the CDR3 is TGTGCCAGCAGCCTGACTAGCGGAACCTACGAGCAGTACTTC. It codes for CASSLTSGTYEQYF. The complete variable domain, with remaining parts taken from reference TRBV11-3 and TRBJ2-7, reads EAGVVQSPRYKIIEKKQPVAFWCNPISGHNTLYWYLQNLGQGPELLIRYENEEAVDDSQLPKDRFSAERLKGVDSTLKIQPAELGDSAVYLCASSLTSGTYEQYFGPGTRLTVT.

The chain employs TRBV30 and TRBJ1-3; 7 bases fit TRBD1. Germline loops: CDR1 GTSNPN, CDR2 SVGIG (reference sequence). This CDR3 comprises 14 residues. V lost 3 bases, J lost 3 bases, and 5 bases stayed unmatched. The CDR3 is CAWRRRGNGNTIYF. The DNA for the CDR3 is TGTGCCTGGAGGCGCAGGGGGAATGGAAACACCATATATTTT.

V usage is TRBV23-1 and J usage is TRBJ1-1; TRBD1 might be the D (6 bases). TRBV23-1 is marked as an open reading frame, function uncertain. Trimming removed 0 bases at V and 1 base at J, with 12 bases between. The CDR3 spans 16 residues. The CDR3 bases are TGCGCCAGCAGTCAATCGCGGACAGCGCCGAACACTGAAGCTTTCTTT. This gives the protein CASSQSRTAPNTEAFF.

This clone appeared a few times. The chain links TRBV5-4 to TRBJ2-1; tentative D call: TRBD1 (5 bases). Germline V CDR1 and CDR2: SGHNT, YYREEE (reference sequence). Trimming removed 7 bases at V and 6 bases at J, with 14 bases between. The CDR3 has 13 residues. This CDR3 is CASVAGPANEQFF. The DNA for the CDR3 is TGTGCCAGCGTGGCAGGGCCAGCCAATGAGCAGTTCTTC.

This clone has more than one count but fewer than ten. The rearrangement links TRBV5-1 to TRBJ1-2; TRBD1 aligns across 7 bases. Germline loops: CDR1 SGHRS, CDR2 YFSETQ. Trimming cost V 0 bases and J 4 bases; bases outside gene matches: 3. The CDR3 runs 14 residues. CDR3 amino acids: CASSLAQGSYGYTF. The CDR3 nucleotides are TGCGCCAGCAGCTTGGCACAGGGGAGCTATGGCTACACCTTC.

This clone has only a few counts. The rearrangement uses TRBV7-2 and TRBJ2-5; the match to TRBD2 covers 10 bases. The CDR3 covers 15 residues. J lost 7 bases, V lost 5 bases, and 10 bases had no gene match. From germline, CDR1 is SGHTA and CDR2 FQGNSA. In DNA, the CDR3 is TGTGCCAGCAGCCCCTGGGCTAGCGGGGGTGGGACCCAGTACTTC. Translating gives CASSPWASGGGTQYF.

The CDR3 spells CASSETQGAGTEAFF. CDR3 nucleotides: TGTGCCAGCAGTGAAACACAGGGGGCAGGGACTGAAGCTTTCTTT. The rearrangement uses TRBV6-1 and TRBJ1-1; 9 nucleotides match TRBD1. Losses at the gene ends were 2 bases for V and 5 bases for J; bases not matched to a gene: 6. The germline gives CDR1 MNHNS, CDR2 SASEGT. The CDR3 runs 15 residues.

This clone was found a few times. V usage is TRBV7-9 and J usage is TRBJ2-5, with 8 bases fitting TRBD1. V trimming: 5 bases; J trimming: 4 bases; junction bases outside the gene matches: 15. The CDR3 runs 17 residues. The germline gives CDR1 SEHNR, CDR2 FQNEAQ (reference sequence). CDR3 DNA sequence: TGTGCCAGCAGCCCATTGACTCATGGACAGGGAGGAGAGACCCAGTACTTC. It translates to CASSPLTHGQGGETQYF.

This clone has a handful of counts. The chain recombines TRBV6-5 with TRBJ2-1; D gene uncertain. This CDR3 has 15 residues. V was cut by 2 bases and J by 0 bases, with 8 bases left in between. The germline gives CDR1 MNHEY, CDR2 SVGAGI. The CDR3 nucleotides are TGTGCCAGCAGTTACGGCGGCAGCTCCTACAATGAGCAGTTCTTC. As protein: CASSYGGSSYNEQFF.

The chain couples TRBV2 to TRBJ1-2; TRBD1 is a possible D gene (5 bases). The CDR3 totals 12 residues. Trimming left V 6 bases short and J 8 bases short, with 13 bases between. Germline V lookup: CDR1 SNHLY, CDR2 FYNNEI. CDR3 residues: CASSPQVSGYTF. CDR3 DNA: TGTGCCAGCAGCCCACAGGTTTCAGGCTACACCTTC.

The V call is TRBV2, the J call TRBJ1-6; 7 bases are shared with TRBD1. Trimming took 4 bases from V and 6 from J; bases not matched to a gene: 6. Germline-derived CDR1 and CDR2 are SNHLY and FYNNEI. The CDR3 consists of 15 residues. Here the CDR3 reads CASSVGTATNSPLHF. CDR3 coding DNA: TGTGCCAGCAGTGTAGGGACAGCCACTAATTCACCCCTCCACTTT.

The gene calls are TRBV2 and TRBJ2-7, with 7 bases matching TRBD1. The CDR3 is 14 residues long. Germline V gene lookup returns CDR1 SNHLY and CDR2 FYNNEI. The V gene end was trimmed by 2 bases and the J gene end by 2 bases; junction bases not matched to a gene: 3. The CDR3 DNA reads TGTGCCAGCAGTGAACGGGACAGAGCCTACGAGCAGTACTTC. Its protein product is CASSERDRAYEQYF.

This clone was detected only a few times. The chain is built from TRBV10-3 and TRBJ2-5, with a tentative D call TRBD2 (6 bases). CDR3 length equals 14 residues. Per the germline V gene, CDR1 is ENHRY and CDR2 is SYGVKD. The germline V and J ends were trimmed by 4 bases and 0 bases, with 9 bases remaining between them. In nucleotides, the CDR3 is TGTGCCATCAGTGCTCTAGCGAACCAAGAGACCCAGTACTTC. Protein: CAISALANQETQYF.

CDR3 loop: CASRPPRQDGYTF. The CDR3 bases are TGTGCCAGCAGACCCCCAAGACAGGATGGCTACACCTTC. The chain employs TRBV5-4 and TRBJ1-2, with TRBD1 as a possible D gene (6 bases). CDR1 is SGHNT and CDR2 is YYREEE in the germline V gene (reference sequence). Trimming took off 5 bases at V and 6 bases at J, with 14 bases between the two ends. This CDR3 is 13 amino acids long. Filled out from reference TRBV5-4 and TRBJ1-2, the complete variable domain reads ETGVTQSPTHLIKTRGQQVTLRCSSQSGHNTVSWYQQALGQGPQFIFQYYREEENGRGNFPPRFSGLQFPNYSSELNVNALELDDSALYLCASRPPRQDGYTFGSGTRLTVV.